A single TCR beta chain is shown here with its context. Its antigen is not identified. Some clones are missing from TCRdb's copy, which holds only in-frame ones; the method was immunoSEQ multiplex PCR. Of 35,000 to 45,000 clones listed, 60% to 85% are singletons. This specimen belongs to a study of pediatric ulcerative colitis. Broader study findings: Blood-rectal clonal overlap within each person was significantly higher in ulcerative colitis patients than controls. Blood-derived T cells may be present in rectal pinch biopsies. Substantially fewer templates came from two patients' blood samples.

The rectum was sampled with one to two pinch biopsies at colonoscopy. With 5 bases clipped from V and 1 base from J, the junction kept 4 bases outside the gene matches. The CDR3 has 14 residues. CDR1 and CDR2 from the germline V gene are WSHSY and SAAADI. The rearrangement joins TRBV10-2 to TRBJ1-2; TRBD1 matches at 7 bases. This TCR came from a boy younger than 18 with severe ulcerative colitis. The sample taken for sequencing was gut tissue. In nucleotides, the CDR3 is TGCGCCAGCAGTAGGGACAGCCATAACTATGGCTACACCTTC. As protein: CASSRDSHNYGYTF.